This T cell receptor (beta chain) was identified during a study of read filtering for tumor transcriptome and immune sequencing. General study results and limits: The sorted CD138-negative fraction was a mixed bone marrow immune population, not purified T cells.

There are 14 residues in the CDR3. Germline V gene sequence: CDR1 SGHDT, CDR2 YYEEEE. V lost 1 base to trimming and J lost 0 bases, with 7 bases between them. Molecular barcoded adaptors covering alpha/delta and beta/gamma chains were used on 400 ng RNA. TCRdb recomputed calls from the reads with MiXCR, one row per CDR3 protein. Among 93,000 or so distinct CDR3 sequences listed, around a fifth were seen once. This clonotype was seen ten or more times. Its antigen is unknown. The clonotype was recovered from a donor aged 40 or over with multiple myeloma. The chain couples TRBV5-6 to TRBJ1-1; D not resolved. The sequencing input was a population of CD138-negative cells sorted from bone marrow. This chain's CDR3 is CASSLSGVNTEAFF. The CDR3 nucleotides are TGTGCCAGCAGCTTGAGTGGGGTGAACACTGAAGCTTTCTTT. The full variable domain, completed using reference TRBV5-6 and TRBJ1-1, is DAGVTQSPTHLIKTRGQQVTLRCSPKSGHDTVSWYQQALGQGPQFIFQYYEEEERQRGNFPDRFSGHQFPNYSSELNVNALLLGDSALYLCASSLSGVNTEAFFGQGTRLTVV.